This TCR beta chain was retrieved from a study of patients and donors after allogeneic stem cell transplantation. TCRdb analysed the RT-PCR reads with MiXCR anew, one entry per CDR3 protein. The sample includes some 150,000 distinct CDR3 sequences, 37% seen only once; the top ten take roughly 50%. Trimming stripped 3 bases from V and 0 bases from J, with 8 bases between. The CDR3 spans 15 residues. This chain joins TRBV12-3 or TRBV12-4 and TRBJ2-2; D is unclear. Sequenced input: blood, either unsorted or a sorted T cell fraction (not recorded which). This clonotype was sampled from a human donor who was either an allogeneic HSCT recipient or a stem cell or donor lymphocyte infusion donor (not recorded which). It is not recorded whose cells these are; they may come from a transplant donor. The CDR3 sequence: CASSFSRPNTGELFF. The CDR3 region has the DNA TGTGCCAGCAGTTTCTCCCGACCGAACACCGGGGAGCTGTTTTTT.